Listed below are T cell receptor beta chains from one sample, sequenced in a study of T cells in localized non-small cell lung cancer. Here immunoSEQ multiplex PCR was the method, and the copy in TCRdb shows in-frame clones only, minus some. Of under 35,000 clones detected, around 93% appear once; the ten largest clones hold 28%. Here the sequenced sample was peripheral blood, taken before any cancer treatment. These receptors were taken from a female donor over 55 with stage I lung adenocarcinoma. CDR3s include the opening cysteine and the closing phenylalanine or tryptophan.

j_gene: TRBJ2-5; v_gene: TRBV21-1; CDR3aa: CASSRGPGLAGGPPQETQYF
j_gene: TRBJ1-1; v_gene: TRBV7-8; CDR3aa: CASSLGGGEAFF
j_gene: TRBJ2-7; v_gene: TRBV5-6; CDR3aa: CASSFWGGSVVGEQYF
j_gene: TRBJ1-2; v_gene: TRBV30; CDR3aa: CAWSPARKDRKYGYTF
j_gene: TRBJ1-5; v_gene: TRBV6-1; CDR3aa: CASSEARALGRSNQPQHF
j_gene: TRBJ1-5; v_gene: TRBV19; CDR3aa: CASTVGTAFGPQHF
j_gene: TRBJ2-3; v_gene: TRBV5-1; CDR3aa: CASSSAGARTDTQYF
j_gene: TRBJ1-1; v_gene: TRBV6-5; CDR3aa: CASSQGTGNGEAFF
j_gene: TRBJ2-5; v_gene: TRBV7-9; CDR3aa: CASTRTSGALLQETQYF
j_gene: TRBJ1-5; v_gene: TRBV28; CDR3aa: CASVYGRNQPQHF
j_gene: TRBJ1-1; v_gene: TRBV7-9; CDR3aa: CASRSSQGRTEAFF
j_gene: TRBJ2-1; v_gene: TRBV9; CDR3aa: CASSALGGGLGNEQFF
j_gene: TRBJ2-2; v_gene: TRBV2; CDR3aa: CASRTENTGELFF
j_gene: TRBJ1-2; v_gene: TRBV18; CDR3aa: CASSPIRDNYGYTF
j_gene: TRBJ2-7; v_gene: TRBV19; CDR3aa: CASSRTGTSYEQYF
j_gene: TRBJ2-1; v_gene: TRBV5-4; CDR3aa: CASALGGAAGPYNEQFF
j_gene: TRBJ1-1; v_gene: TRBV6-4; CDR3aa: CASSEGMGTEAFF
j_gene: TRBJ2-7; v_gene: TRBV11-1; CDR3aa: CASRTMTSGFSEQYF
j_gene: TRBJ1-2; v_gene: TRBV30; CDR3aa: CAWSYPGSLKLYGYTF
j_gene: TRBJ1-2; v_gene: TRBV28; CDR3aa: CASISGGLSLGGGYTF
j_gene: TRBJ2-7; v_gene: TRBV5-1; CDR3aa: CASSLGGFGSYEQYF
j_gene: TRBJ2-5; v_gene: TRBV11-2; CDR3aa: CASSLADYQETQYF
j_gene: TRBJ2-1; v_gene: TRBV28; CDR3aa: CASRALVAGGLVEQFF
j_gene: TRBJ2-3; v_gene: TRBV4-1; CDR3aa: CASSQDRGANTDTQYF
j_gene: TRBJ1-1; v_gene: TRBV9; CDR3aa: CASSVLGQMNTEAFF
j_gene: TRBJ2-1; v_gene: TRBV4-2; CDR3aa: CASSQDDSYEQFF
j_gene: TRBJ2-5; v_gene: TRBV6-1; CDR3aa: CASIPGGAGETQYF
j_gene: TRBJ2-3; v_gene: TRBV5-1; CDR3aa: CASVGLAGGTDTQYF
j_gene: TRBJ2-1; v_gene: TRBV7-9; CDR3aa: CASSLRKISGYNEQFF
j_gene: TRBJ1-1; v_gene: TRBV6-7; CDR3aa: CASSYGQDTEAFF
j_gene: TRBJ2-7; v_gene: TRBV4-1; CDR3aa: CASSQDPRMAAGGAYEQYF
j_gene: TRBJ1-4; v_gene: TRBV5-6; CDR3aa: CASSPTGNEKLFF
j_gene: TRBJ2-5; v_gene: TRBV7-9; CDR3aa: CASSLGVGLAGAVRETQYF
j_gene: TRBJ1-5; v_gene: TRBV10-3; CDR3aa: CAISESGIGNQPQHF
j_gene: TRBJ1-3; v_gene: TRBV15; CDR3aa: CATSRAGTASGNTIYF
j_gene: TRBJ1-1; v_gene: TRBV18; CDR3aa: CASSLLNRAPEAFF
j_gene: TRBJ1-5; v_gene: TRBV10-3; CDR3aa: CAISERLTGKNQPQHF
j_gene: TRBJ1-5; v_gene: TRBV5-6; CDR3aa: CASSLGTELQPQHF
j_gene: TRBJ2-1; v_gene: TRBV5-1; CDR3aa: CASSFGLAGFNEQFF
j_gene: TRBJ1-2; v_gene: TRBV2; CDR3aa: CASIRTVLNYGYTF
j_gene: TRBJ1-3; v_gene: TRBV9; CDR3aa: CASSVGSSSGNTIYF
j_gene: TRBJ2-2; v_gene: TRBV9; CDR3aa: CASSVAGNTGELFF
j_gene: TRBJ1-5; v_gene: TRBV18; CDR3aa: CASSPREADNQPQHF
j_gene: TRBJ1-6; v_gene: TRBV7-9; CDR3aa: CASSQGQSYNSPLHF
j_gene: TRBJ2-3; v_gene: TRBV19; CDR3aa: CASKGQGTDTQYF
j_gene: TRBJ2-4; v_gene: TRBV10-2; CDR3aa: CASSRDSDYKNIQYF
j_gene: TRBJ2-1; v_gene: TRBV14; CDR3aa: CASSQALDRGEQFF
j_gene: TRBJ2-1; v_gene: TRBV2; CDR3aa: CASSAQSGGYNEQFF
j_gene: TRBJ2-7; v_gene: TRBV5-1; CDR3aa: CASSLKTSGNLLVSYEQYF
j_gene: TRBJ2-5; v_gene: TRBV7-9; CDR3aa: CASRDSQETQYF
j_gene: TRBJ1-5; v_gene: TRBV10-3; CDR3aa: CAISIAQGSNQPQHF
j_gene: TRBJ2-5; v_gene: TRBV15; CDR3aa: CATSRDQEQAQYF
j_gene: TRBJ2-2; v_gene: TRBV19; CDR3aa: CASSPPGSNTGELFF
j_gene: TRBJ1-2; v_gene: TRBV10-3; CDR3aa: CAISEAGQGGTAYGYTF
j_gene: TRBJ1-3; v_gene: TRBV19; CDR3aa: CASSINGVAGNTIYF